The rows below give T cell receptor beta chains drawn from one sample of a study of Graves' ophthalmopathy and Graves' hyperthyroidism. One entry per CDR3 protein, called by TCRdb with MiXCR from the multiplex PCR reads. The sample carries some 1.1 million distinct CDR3 sequences, about 40% recorded once. Sample: peripheral blood or thyroid tissue (not recorded which). The receptors originated from an adult man with Graves' hyperthyroidism. The CDR3 runs from the conserved cysteine through the conserved F or W. D genes are given only for firm matches. Clone size is shown for a subset of rows, as once, few, many or a class of expanded clone.

D	V	size	J	DNA	CDR3
NA	TRBV19	few	TRBJ2-7	TGTGCCAGTAGTATACTACCAGCTTTCTCCTACGAGCAGTACTTC	CASSILPAFSYEQYF
NA	TRBV19	few	TRBJ2-6	TGTGCCAGTAGTATCGGCGTGGGGGCCAACGTCCTGACTTTC	CASSIGVGANVLTF
NA	TRBV2	NA	TRBJ2-2	TGTGCCAGCACCGTGGGGCTGTTTTTT	CASTVGLFF
NA	TRBV6-2/TRBV6-3	many	TRBJ1-2	TGTGCCACAGGAGAGGATGGCTACACCTTC	CATGEDGYTF
NA	TRBV7-2	NA	TRBJ1-1	TGTGCCAGCAGCTTAGTAGTGAAGGTTATAGGCACTGAAGCTTTCTTT	CASSLVVKVIGTEAFF
TRBD1	TRBV14	many	TRBJ2-7	TGTGCCAGCAGCCGCAACGACAGGGCGAGCCACGAGCAGTACTTC	CASSRNDRASHEQYF
TRBD1	TRBV5-1	NA	TRBJ2-7	TGCGCCAGCAGCTTCCAGGGGACAGGGGGGAACGAGCAGTACTTC	CASSFQGTGGNEQYF
NA	TRBV7-2	NA	TRBJ1-5	TGTGCCAGCAGTGTTAGCGGGGGAACGGTGGAGACCCAGCATTTT	CASSVSGGTVETQHF
TRBD1	TRBV10-3	NA	TRBJ1-5	TGTGCCAGCAGTTACCGGGACAGGGGAAAGGGTTGGAATCAGCCCCAGCATTTT	CASSYRDRGKGWNQPQHF
NA	TRBV5-1	NA	TRBJ2-2	TGCGCCAGCAGCTTGGGGCAGCAGTTAGTCACCGGGGAGCTGCTTTTT	CASSLGQQLVTGELLF
NA	TRBV7-9	many	TRBJ2-7	TGTGCCAGCAGCCCCCCACAGTCCTACGAGCAGTACTTC	CASSPPQSYEQYF
NA	TRBV7-9	NA	TRBJ1-1	TGTGCCAGCAGTTCATCTGGACGGCTTGAAGCTTTCTTT	CASSSSGRLEAFF
NA	TRBV7-2	NA	TRBJ2-7	TGTGCCAGCAGGTCGGAGACAGCCGAGCAGTACTTC	CASRSETAEQYF
NA	TRBV10-3	many	TRBJ1-1	TGTGCCATCAGTGGCACGGGAAACACTGAAGCTTTCTTT	CAISGTGNTEAFF
NA	TRBV5-1	NA	TRBJ2-7	TGCGCCTCAGCAGTAGAGGCGGTTTCCTACGAGCAGTACTTC	CASAVEAVSYEQYF
NA	TRBV19	NA	TRBJ1-5	TGTGCCAGCAGCAAAGATCCAAGGGGAAATAGCAATCAGCCCCAGCATTTT	CASSKDPRGNSNQPQHF
TRBD1	TRBV6-6	few	TRBJ1-5	TGTGCCAGCAGCAACGGACAGGGGGCAAGGCAGCCCCAGCATTTT	CASSNGQGARQPQHF
TRBD1	TRBV4-1	many	TRBJ2-7	TGCGCCAGCAGCCAGGGACAGGGATGGTACGAGCAGTACTTC	CASSQGQGWYEQYF
NA	TRBV5-6	few	TRBJ2-2	TGTGCCAGCAGCTTGCTCTCGGAGGAGGGGACCGGGGAGCTGTTTTTT	CASSLLSEEGTGELFF
NA	TRBV5-1	many	TRBJ1-2	TGCGCCAGCAGCTTGGCTACGGGCTCGGGCTACACCTTC	CASSLATGSGYTF
TRBD2	TRBV9	many	TRBJ2-7	TGTGCCAGCAGCCCTAGCGGGAGAGGAGACGAGCAGTACTTC	CASSPSGRGDEQYF
NA	TRBV10-3	many	TRBJ2-5	TGTGCCACCAGGAGGGGGAGGGAGACCCAGTACTTC	CATRRGRETQYF
TRBD1	TRBV3-1	NA	TRBJ1-6	TGTGCCAGCGGCCAAGTCCTCGGACAGGGCTTTCGGTCACCCCTCCACTTT	CASGQVLGQGFRSPLHF
NA	TRBV12-3/TRBV12-4	many	TRBJ2-5	TGTGCCAGCGGGGTAGAGACGTACCAAGAGACCCAGTACTTC	CASGVETYQETQYF
NA	TRBV10-3	NA	TRBJ1-6	TGTGCCATCAGCGACTCAGGTGGACCGTCACCCCTCCACTTT	CAISDSGGPSPLHF
NA	TRBV15	few	TRBJ2-7	TGTGCCACCAGCAGAGTTTCGGGGACGCACCTCGCTTCCGAGCAGTACTTC	CATSRVSGTHLASEQYF
TRBD2	TRBV12-3/TRBV12-4	NA	TRBJ2-7	TGTGCCAGCACGGCGGGAGTCTCCTACGAGCAGTACTTC	CASTAGVSYEQYF
TRBD1	TRBV10-3	NA	TRBJ1-5	TGTGCCATCGGCCAAGGACAGGGTAATCAGCCCCAGCATTTT	CAIGQGQGNQPQHF
TRBD1	TRBV2	many	TRBJ2-2	TGTGCCAGCAGTGTTGGACAGGGCGGTGTAACCGGGGAGCTGTTTTTT	CASSVGQGGVTGELFF
NA	TRBV30	few	TRBJ1-1	TGTGCCTGGAGTGTAGGGGTTTTCGCTGAAGCTTTCTTT	CAWSVGVFAEAFF
NA	TRBV12-3/TRBV12-4	many	TRBJ1-4	TGTGCCAGCAGTCCCCAGGGAAAACTGTTTTTT	CASSPQGKLFF
NA	TRBV5-1	NA	TRBJ1-2	TGCGCCAGCAGCTTACAGAGTAACTATGGCTACACCTTC	CASSLQSNYGYTF
TRBD1	TRBV10-3	many	TRBJ1-1	TGTGCCATCAGGGACGACAGGGAGGGGAAGAACACTGAAGCTTTCTTT	CAIRDDREGKNTEAFF
NA	TRBV7-3	many	TRBJ1-1	TGTGCCAGCAGCTTGGTAGCAACTACGAACACTGAAGCTTTCTTT	CASSLVATTNTEAFF
NA	TRBV24-1	many	TRBJ1-5	TGTGCCACCAGTGATGCCTACAGGTCTCAGCCCCAGCATTTT	CATSDAYRSQPQHF
NA	TRBV12-3/TRBV12-4	many	TRBJ2-5	TGTGCCAGCAGCCCTGTCTCGGGTAGGGTGGGAGAGACCCAGTACTTC	CASSPVSGRVGETQYF
TRBD1	TRBV19	many	TRBJ1-6	TGTGCCAGTAGCGCGACGGGACAGAATAATTCACCCCTCCACTTT	CASSATGQNNSPLHF
NA	TRBV7-2	many	TRBJ2-7	TGTGCCAGCAGCCTCAGACAGGCGTGGGCCCGTGAGCAGTACTTC	CASSLRQAWAREQYF
TRBD2	TRBV29-1	NA	TRBJ2-2	TGCAGCGTTGTTACTAGCGGGACGAACACCGGGGGGCTGTTTTTT	CSVVTSGTNTGGLFF
TRBD1	TRBV3-1	few	TRBJ1-2	TGTGCCAGCAGCCAAGGAAGAGCAGGGGGGCACTATGGCTACACCTTC	CASSQGRAGGHYGYTF
TRBD1	TRBV20-1	NA	TRBJ1-1	TGCAGTGCTAGACCAGGGACAGGGGGGACCACTGAAGCTTTCTTT	CSARPGTGGTTEAFF